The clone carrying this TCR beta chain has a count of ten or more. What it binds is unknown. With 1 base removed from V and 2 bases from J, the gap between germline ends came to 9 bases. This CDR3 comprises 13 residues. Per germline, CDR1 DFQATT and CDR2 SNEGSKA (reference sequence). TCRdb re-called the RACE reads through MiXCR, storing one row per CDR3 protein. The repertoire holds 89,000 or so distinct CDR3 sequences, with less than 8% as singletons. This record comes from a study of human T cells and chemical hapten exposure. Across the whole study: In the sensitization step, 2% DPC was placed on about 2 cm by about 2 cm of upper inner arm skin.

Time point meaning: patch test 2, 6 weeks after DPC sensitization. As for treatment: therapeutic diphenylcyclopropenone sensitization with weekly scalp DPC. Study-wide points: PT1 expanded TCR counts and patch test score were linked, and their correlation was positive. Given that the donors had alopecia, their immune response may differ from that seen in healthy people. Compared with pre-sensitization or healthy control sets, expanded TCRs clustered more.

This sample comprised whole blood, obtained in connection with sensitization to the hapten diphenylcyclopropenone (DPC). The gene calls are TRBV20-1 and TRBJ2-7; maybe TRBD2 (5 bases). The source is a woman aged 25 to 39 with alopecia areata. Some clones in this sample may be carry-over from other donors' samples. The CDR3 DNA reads TGCAGTGCTAGAGGGAGGTCCACCTACGAGCAGTACTTC. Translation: CSARGRSTYEQYF.